This T cell receptor (beta chain) comes out of a study of tissue T cells after allogeneic stem cell transplantation. Trimming left V 6 bases short and J 0 bases short, with 8 bases between. CDR3 size: 14 residues. The germline gives CDR1 SGHNT, CDR2 YENEEA. Autopsy tissues spanned esophagus to rectum, liver, skin, and lymphoid organs including spleen. Some clones are missing from TCRdb's copy, which holds only in-frame ones; the method was immunoSEQ multiplex PCR. This sample has tens of thousands of clones; around 67% occur once, and the top ten carry approximately 8%. General study results and limits: Anatomically similar tissues had similar TCR repertoires within each patient. Some tissue clones might be persisting host cells; their alloreactivity or antigen specificity was not determined. Tissue-detected TCR repertoire was only partly captured by blood and spleen T cells.

Remarks on this clone: Its antigen is not known.

The TCR was taken from a female donor aged 60 or older with lung cancer. The sequences come from tissue from the ileum, collected at autopsy. The chain employs TRBV11-3 and TRBJ2-2, with no clear D. Here the CDR3 DNA reads TGTGCCAGCAGACGAGGCGCGAACACCGGGGAGCTGTTTTTT. It specifies CASRRGANTGELFF. The complete variable domain, with remaining parts taken from reference TRBV11-3 and TRBJ2-2, reads EAGVVQSPRYKIIEKKQPVAFWCNPISGHNTLYWYLQNLGQGPELLIRYENEEAVDDSQLPKDRFSAERLKGVDSTLKIQPAELGDSAVYLCASRRGANTGELFFGEGSRLTVL.